A single sample gave rise to the 4 T cell receptor beta chains below, sequenced in a study of cytomegalovirus exposure and HLA in healthy donors. PCR was performed using 60 Vbeta and 13 Jbeta primers. Sequencing was performed with immunoSEQ multiplex PCR; in TCRdb, only in-frame clones are kept and a portion is missing. The repertoire holds 150,000 to 200,000 clones, with roughly 79% as singletons. Input material: PBMCs. These receptors all stem from a man aged 40-49 years in good health and CMV-seropositive.

A few counts support this clone. V usage is TRBV6-1 and J usage is TRBJ1-5; TRBD1 might be the D (6 bases). This CDR3 is 14 amino acids long. Germline V gives CDR1 MNHNS, CDR2 SASEGT. Trimming removed 2 bases at V and 7 bases at J, with 12 bases between. The DNA of the CDR3 is TGTGCCAGCAGTGAAAGGAGGGGGGGGCAGCCCCAGCATTTT. Translating it yields CASSERRGGQPQHF.

V is TRBV7-2 and J is TRBJ2-7; 9 positions match TRBD2. This CDR3 is built from 16 residues. Germline V lookup: CDR1 SGHTA, CDR2 FQGNSA. Trimming took 5 bases from V and 2 from J; bases not matched to a gene: 10. CDR3 in amino acids: CASSLTAGGSPYEQYF. CDR3 DNA: TGTGCCAGCAGCCTGACCGCGGGAGGGTCCCCCTACGAGCAGTACTTC.

The CDR3 nucleotides are TGTGCCAGCAGCTTCGGGGGGGCAGATACGCAGTATTTT. It translates to CASSFGGADTQYF. The chain is built from TRBV11-2 and TRBJ2-3; 8 nucleotides match TRBD2. Germline CDR1 is SGHAT and CDR2 is FQNNGV. Trimming at V came to 3 bases and at J to 4 bases, leaving 0 bases not matched to a gene. The CDR3 runs 13 residues.

The chain carries TRBV6-5 and TRBJ1-1; TRBD1 agrees at 7 bases. J gave up 7 bases and V 7 bases, and 12 bases lay outside the gene matches. Germline V gene data show CDR1 as MNHEY and CDR2 as SVGAGI. This CDR3 spans 14 amino acids. The CDR3 loop is CASKHDRANGEAFF. In DNA, the CDR3 is TGTGCCAGCAAACACGACAGGGCGAATGGTGAAGCTTTCTTT.